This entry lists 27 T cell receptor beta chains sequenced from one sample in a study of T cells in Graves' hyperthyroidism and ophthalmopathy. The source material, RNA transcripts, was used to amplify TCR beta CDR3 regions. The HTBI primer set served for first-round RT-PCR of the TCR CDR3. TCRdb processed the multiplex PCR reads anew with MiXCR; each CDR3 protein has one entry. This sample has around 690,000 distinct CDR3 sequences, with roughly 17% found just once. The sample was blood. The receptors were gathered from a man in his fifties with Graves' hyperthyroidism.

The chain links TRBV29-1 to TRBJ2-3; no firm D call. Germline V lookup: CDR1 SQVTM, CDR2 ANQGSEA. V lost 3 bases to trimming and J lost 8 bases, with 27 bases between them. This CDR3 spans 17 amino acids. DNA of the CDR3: TGCAGCGTTGATGGGTCATTGCAGTATCAGCCCCCAAGTACGCAGTATTTT. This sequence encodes CSVDGSLQYQPPSTQYF.

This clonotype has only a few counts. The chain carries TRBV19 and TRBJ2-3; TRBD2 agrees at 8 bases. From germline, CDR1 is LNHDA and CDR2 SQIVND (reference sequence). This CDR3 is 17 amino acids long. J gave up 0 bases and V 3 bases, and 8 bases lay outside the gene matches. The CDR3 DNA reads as TGTGCCAGTAGTATTAGTAGCGGGGTCGACAGCACAGATACGCAGTATTTT. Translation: CASSISSGVDSTDTQYF.

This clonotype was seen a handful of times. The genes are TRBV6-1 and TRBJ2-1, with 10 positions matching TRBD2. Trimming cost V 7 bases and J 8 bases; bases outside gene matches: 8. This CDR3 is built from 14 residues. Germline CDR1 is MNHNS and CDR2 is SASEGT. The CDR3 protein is CASTLAGVGDEQFF. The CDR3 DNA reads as TGTGCCAGCACCCTAGCGGGAGTAGGCGATGAGCAGTTCTTC.

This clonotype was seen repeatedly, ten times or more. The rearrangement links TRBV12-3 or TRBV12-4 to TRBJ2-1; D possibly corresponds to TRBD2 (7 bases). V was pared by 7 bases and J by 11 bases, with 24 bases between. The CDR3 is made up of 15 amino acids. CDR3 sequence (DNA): TGTGCCAGCACCCGTAGGGGGAGGGCCGATGGTAAGCAGTTCTTC. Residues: CASTRRGRADGKQFF.

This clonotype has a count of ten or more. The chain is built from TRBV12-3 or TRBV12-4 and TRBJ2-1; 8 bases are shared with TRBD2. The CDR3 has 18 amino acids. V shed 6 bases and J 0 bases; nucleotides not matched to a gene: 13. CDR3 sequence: CASSFAPSGLSSYNEQFF. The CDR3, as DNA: TGTGCCAGCAGCTTCGCTCCTAGCGGGCTGAGCTCCTACAATGAGCAGTTCTTC.

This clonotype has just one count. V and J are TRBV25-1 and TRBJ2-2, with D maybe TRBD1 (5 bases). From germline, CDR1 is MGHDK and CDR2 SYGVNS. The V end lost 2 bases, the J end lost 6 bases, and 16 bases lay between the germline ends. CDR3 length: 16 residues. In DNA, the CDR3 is TGTGCCAGCAGTGAAGGGGTCAGGGTAGGATCCGGGGAGCTGTTTTTT. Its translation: CASSEGVRVGSGELFF. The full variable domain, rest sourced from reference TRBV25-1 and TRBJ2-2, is EADIYQTPRYLVIGTGKKITLECSQTMGHDKMYWYQQDPGMELHLIHYSYGVNSTEKGDLSSESTVSRIRTEHFPLTLESARPSHTSQYLCASSEGVRVGSGELFFGEGSRLTVL.

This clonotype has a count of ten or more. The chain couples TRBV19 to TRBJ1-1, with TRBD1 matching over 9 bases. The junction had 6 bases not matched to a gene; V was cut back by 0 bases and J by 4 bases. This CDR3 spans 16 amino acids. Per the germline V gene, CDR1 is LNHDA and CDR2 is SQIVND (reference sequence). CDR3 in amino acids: CASSIDPDRGGTEAFF. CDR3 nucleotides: TGTGCCAGTAGTATAGACCCGGACAGGGGTGGCACTGAAGCTTTCTTT.

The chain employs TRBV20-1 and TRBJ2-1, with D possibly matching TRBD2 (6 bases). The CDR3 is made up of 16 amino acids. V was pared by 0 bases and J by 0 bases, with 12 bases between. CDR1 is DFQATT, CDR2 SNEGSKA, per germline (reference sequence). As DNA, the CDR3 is TGCAGTGCTAGAGATCTCGCGGGAAGCTCCTACAATGAGCAGTTCTTC. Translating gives CSARDLAGSSYNEQFF.

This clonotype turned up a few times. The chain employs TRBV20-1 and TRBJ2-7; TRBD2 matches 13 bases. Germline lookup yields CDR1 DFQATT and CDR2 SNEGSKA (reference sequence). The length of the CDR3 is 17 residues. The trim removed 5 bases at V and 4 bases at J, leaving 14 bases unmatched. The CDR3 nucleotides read TGCAGTGCTCGGACTAGCGGGAGCAGTAATCTTATTTACGAGCAGTACTTC. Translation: CSARTSGSSNLIYEQYF.

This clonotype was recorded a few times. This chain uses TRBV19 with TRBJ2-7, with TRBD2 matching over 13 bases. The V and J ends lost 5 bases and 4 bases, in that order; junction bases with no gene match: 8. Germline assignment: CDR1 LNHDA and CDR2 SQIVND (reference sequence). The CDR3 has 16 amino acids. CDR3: CASSQLRLAGGYEQYF. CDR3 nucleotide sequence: TGTGCCAGTAGTCAACTGCGACTAGCGGGAGGTTACGAGCAGTACTTC.

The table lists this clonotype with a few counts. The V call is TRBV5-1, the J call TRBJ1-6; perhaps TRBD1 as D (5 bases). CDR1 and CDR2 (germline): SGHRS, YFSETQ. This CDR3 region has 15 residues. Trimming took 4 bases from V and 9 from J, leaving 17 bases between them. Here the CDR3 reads CASSGGHGGSSPLHF. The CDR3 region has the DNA TGCGCCAGCAGCGGCGGACACGGCGGGAGTTCACCCCTCCACTTT.

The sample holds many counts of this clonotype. The CDR3 reads CSATPLGTGTYQETQYF. The CDR3 nucleotides read TGCAGTGCTACCCCACTTGGGACCGGAACGTATCAAGAGACCCAGTACTTC. V usage is TRBV20-1 and J usage is TRBJ2-5, with D tentatively TRBD1 or TRBD2 (5 bases each). The CDR3 has 17 amino acids. CDR1 and CDR2 (germline): DFQATT, SNEGSKA (reference sequence). Trimming cost V 4 bases and J 2 bases, with 23 bases left between them.

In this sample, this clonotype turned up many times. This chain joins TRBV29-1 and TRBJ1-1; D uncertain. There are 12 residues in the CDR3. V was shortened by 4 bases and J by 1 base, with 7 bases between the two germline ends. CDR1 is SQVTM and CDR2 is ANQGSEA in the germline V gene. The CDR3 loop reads CSVVRPNTEAFF. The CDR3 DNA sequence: TGCAGCGTTGTGCGACCGAACACTGAAGCTTTCTTT.

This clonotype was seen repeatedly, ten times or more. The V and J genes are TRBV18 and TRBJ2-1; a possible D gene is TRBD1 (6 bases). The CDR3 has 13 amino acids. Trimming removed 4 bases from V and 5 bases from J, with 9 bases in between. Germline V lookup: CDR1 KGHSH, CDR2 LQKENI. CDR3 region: CASSHGQNNEQFF. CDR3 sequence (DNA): TGTGCCAGCTCACACGGACAGAACAATGAGCAGTTCTTC.

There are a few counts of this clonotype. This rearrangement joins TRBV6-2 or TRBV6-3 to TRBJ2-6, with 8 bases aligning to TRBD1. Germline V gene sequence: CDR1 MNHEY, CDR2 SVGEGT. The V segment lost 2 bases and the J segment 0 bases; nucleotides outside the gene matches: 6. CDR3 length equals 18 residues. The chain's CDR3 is CASSYAPGGFSGANVLTF. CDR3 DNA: TGTGCCAGCAGTTACGCCCCAGGGGGCTTCTCTGGGGCCAACGTCCTGACTTTC.

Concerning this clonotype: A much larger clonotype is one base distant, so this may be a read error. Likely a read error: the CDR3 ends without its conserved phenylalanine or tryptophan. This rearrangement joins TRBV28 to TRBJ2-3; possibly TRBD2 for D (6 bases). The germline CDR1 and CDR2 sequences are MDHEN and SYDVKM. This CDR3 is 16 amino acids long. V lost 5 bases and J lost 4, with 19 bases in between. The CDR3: CASSTGVTSQADTQYL. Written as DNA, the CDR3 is TGTGCCAGCAGTACCGGCGTGACTAGTCAAGCAGATACGCAGTATCTT.

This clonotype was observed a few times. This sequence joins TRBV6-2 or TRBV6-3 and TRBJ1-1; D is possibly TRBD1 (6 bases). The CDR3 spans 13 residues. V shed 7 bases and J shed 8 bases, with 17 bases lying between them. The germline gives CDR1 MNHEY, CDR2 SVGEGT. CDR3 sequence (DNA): TGTGCCAGCAATCTTCTTGGGGGCACCGAAGCTTTCTTT. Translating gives CASNLLGGTEAFF.

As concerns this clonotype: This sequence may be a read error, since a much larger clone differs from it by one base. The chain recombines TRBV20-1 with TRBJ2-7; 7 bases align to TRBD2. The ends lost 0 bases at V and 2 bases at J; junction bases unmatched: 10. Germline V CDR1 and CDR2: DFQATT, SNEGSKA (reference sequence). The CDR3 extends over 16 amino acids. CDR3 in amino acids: CSARDLPSGRTYEQYF. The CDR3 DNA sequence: TGCAGTGCTAGAGATCTCCCTAGCGGAAGAACCTACGAGCAGTACTTC.

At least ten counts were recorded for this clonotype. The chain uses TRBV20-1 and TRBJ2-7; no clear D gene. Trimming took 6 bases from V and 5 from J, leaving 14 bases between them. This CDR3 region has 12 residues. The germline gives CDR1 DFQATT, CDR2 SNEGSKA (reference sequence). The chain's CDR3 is CSAPGDPDEQYF. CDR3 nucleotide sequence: TGCAGTGCACCGGGCGACCCGGACGAGCAGTACTTC.

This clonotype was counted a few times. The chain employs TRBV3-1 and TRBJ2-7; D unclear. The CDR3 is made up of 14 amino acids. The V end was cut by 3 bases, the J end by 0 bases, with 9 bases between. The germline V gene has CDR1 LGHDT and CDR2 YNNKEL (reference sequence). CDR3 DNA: TGTGCCAGCAGCCATCAGCTTGACTCCTACGAGCAGTACTTC. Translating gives CASSHQLDSYEQYF.

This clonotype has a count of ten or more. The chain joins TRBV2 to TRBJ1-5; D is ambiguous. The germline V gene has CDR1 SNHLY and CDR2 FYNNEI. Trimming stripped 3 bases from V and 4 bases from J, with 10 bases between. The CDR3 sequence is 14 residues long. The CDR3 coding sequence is TGTGCCAGCAGTGATACTTGGCAAAATCAGCCCCAGCATTTT. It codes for CASSDTWQNQPQHF.

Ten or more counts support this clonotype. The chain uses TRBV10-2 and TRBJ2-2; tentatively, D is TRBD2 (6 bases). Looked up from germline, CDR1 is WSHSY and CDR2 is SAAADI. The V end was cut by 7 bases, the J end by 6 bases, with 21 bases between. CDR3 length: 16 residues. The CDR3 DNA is TGCGCCAGCAACTCAGAAGCGGGCAGGTGGGCCGGGGAGCTGTTTTTT. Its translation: CASNSEAGRWAGELFF.

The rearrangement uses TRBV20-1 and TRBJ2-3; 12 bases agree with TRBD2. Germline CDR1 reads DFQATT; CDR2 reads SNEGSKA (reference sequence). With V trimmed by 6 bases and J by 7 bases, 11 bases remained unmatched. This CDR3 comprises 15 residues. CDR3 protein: CSAPPGLAGSYTQYF. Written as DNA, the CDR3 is TGCAGTGCCCCTCCGGGACTAGCGGGTTCCTATACGCAGTATTTT.

CDR3 DNA sequence: TGTGCCAGCAGTTTAAATCCTAGCGGGTCCTACGAGCAGTACTTC. It encodes CASSLNPSGSYEQYF. The rearrangement joins TRBV27 to TRBJ2-7; TRBD2 matches 8 bases. The V gene's germline CDR1 is MNHEY and CDR2 SMNVEV (reference sequence). The CDR3 runs to 15 residues. Unmatched junction bases numbered 4, after V lost 2 bases and J lost 1 base.

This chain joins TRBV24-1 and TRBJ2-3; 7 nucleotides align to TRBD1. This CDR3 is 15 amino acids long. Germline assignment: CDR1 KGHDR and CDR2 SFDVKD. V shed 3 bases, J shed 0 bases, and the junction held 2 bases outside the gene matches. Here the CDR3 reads CATSDTGESTDTQYF. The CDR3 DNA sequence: TGTGCCACCAGTGATACAGGGGAAAGCACAGATACGCAGTATTTT.

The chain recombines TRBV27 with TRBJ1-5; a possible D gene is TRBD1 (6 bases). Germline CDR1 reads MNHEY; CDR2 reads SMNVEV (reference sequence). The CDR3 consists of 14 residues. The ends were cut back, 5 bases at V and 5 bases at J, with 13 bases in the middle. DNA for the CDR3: TGTGCCAGCAGTCCGTCGACAGGCTATCAGCCCCAGCATTTT. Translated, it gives CASSPSTGYQPQHF.

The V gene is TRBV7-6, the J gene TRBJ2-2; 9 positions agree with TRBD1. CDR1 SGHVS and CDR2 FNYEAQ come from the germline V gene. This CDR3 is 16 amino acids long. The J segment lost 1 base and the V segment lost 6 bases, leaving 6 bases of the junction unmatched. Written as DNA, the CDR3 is TGTGCCAGCAGTTCTGGACAGGGGCTGAACACCGGGGAGCTGTTTTTT. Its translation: CASSSGQGLNTGELFF.